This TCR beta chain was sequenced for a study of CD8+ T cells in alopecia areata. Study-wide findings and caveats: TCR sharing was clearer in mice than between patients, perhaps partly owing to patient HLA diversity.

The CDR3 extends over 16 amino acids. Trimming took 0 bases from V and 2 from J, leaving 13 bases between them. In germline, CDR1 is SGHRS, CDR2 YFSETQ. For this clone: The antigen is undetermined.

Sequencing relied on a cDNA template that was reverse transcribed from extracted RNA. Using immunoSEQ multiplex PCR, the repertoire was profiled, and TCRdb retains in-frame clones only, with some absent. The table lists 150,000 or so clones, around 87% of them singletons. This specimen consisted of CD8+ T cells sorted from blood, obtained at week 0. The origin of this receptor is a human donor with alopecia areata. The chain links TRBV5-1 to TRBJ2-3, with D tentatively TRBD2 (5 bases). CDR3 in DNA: TGCGCCAGCAGCTTGGCCCGGACTCAAACCACAGATACGCAGTATTTT. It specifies CASSLARTQTTDTQYF.